This TCR beta chain appears in the sequencing data of a study of monozygotic twins with inflammatory bowel disease (dated by TCRdb to 2018 to 2020). For the study in its entirety: In total, around 28 monozygotic twin pairs made up the full study: 19 Danish pairs, all IBD-discordant, plus nine German pairs, of which four were IBD-concordant and five were IBD-discordant. Each individual had, on average, about 151 000 unique TCRalpha sequences and 181 000 unique TCRbeta sequences available for analysis. The search for disease-associated traits relied mainly on comparing IBD patients with their genetically identical healthy co-twins within discordant pairs. Results and caveats for the whole study, not just this receptor: Fewer clonotypes were shared with other individuals by IBD patients than by healthy twins, most markedly in patients showing signs of disease activity. No difference in repertoire similarity was observed between concordant and discordant twins, possibly owing to limited statistical power. Because patients were on differing immunosuppressive treatments, the repertoires may have picked up extra background noise and inter-individual variability. TCRbeta repertoire diversity, by inverse Simpson index, was decreased in IBD patients compared with their healthy co-twins. Different T cell subtypes could not be distinguished in the analysis. No single strong signal or clonotype linked to IBD turned up in the results, so the idea that one exists was not supported.

Receptor libraries were prepared by 5' RACE. Preparation of each TCR library used around 3,500 ng of total RNA. For each sample, cDNA synthesis with SMARTScribe reverse transcriptase was split into eight separate reactions. During cDNA synthesis, template switching was used to introduce unique molecular identifiers that contained a 6-nucleotide sample barcode. TCRalpha and TCRbeta cDNA was amplified in two nested PCRs of approximately 16 and 10 cycles, and bead purification was carried out after each PCR. Before amplification, cDNA was treated with uracil DNA-glycosylase and purified using the QIAquick PCR purification kit. The second PCR added Illumina TruSeq-compatible adapters along with sample-specific barcodes. Library quality and concentration were assessed using TapeStation and Qubit, and about 5 ng of each library was pooled. Sequencing of pooled libraries was carried out on an Illumina HiSeq2500 single-index Rapid Run using 2 x 100 bp reads and custom sequencing primers. For the original study's pipeline: PCR and sequencing errors were corrected by UMI-based consensus assembly using MiGEC version 1.2.6. V(D)J alignment, clonotype assembly and CDR3 extraction were performed with MiXCR version 2.1.1. To normalise gene usage, clonotype sharing and MAIT/NKT TCR abundance, the analysis used the top 1000, 10 000 and 20 000 clonotypes per sample. After downsampling to 27 000 UMIs, diversity was calculated as the inverse Simpson index using the vegan R package. Paired Mann-Whitney U tests on discordant twin pairs were used, with Benjamini-Hochberg multiple-testing correction. The reads went through TCRdb reprocessing, and each CDR3 protein sequence gets one entry with no DNA. Clone size and V and J calls follow TCRdb, not the original study. The sample's clone listing holds a few hundred thousand distinct CDR3 sequences. Clones ranked in the top ten supply 2% to 2.5% of the sample.

A 2.5 ml peripheral blood sample was drawn into PAXgene tubes per donor and stored at -80°C. Total RNA was isolated from whole blood with the PAXgene blood miRNA kit on an automated QIAcube, without T cell sorting. Peripheral blood from monozygotic twin pairs, either concordant or discordant for inflammatory bowel disease, underwent deep TCRalpha and TCRbeta repertoire profiling that used unique molecular barcoding. Smoking habits were recorded for all twin pairs, and each individual was classified as a current, former or never smoker. On this clonotype: The antigen it recognizes is unknown.

CDR1 and CDR2 are drawn from the germline V gene (reference sequence): LNHDA, SQIVND. The CDR3 runs 15 amino acids, cysteine and phenylalanine included. No DNA is listed. The sequencing input was blood. The sequence was obtained from a human donor with ulcerative colitis or Crohn's disease, or a healthy co-twin of an affected twin (not recorded which). The V and J genes are TRBV19 and TRBJ2-2. The CDR3 is CASSKRSGNTGELFF. The variable domain in full, with residues beyond the CDR3 obtained from the reference TRBV19 and TRBJ2-2 genes, is DGGITQSPKYLFRKEGQNVTLSCEQNLNHDAMYWYRQDPGQGLRLIYYSQIVNDFQKGDIAEGYSVSREKKESFPLTVTSAQKNPTAFYLCASSKRSGNTGELFFGEGSRLTVL.